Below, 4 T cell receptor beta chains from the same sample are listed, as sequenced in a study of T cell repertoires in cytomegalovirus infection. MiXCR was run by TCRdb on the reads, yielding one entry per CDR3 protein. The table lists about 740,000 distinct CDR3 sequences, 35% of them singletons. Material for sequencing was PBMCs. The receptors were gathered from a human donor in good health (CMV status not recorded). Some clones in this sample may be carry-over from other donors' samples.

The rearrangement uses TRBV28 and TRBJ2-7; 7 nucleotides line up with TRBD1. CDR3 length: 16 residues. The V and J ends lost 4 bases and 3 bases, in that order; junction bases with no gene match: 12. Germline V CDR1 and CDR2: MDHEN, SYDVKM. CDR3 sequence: CASSSTRQGPFYEQYF. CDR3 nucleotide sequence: TGTGCCAGCAGTTCTACGCGACAGGGACCTTTCTACGAGCAGTACTTC.

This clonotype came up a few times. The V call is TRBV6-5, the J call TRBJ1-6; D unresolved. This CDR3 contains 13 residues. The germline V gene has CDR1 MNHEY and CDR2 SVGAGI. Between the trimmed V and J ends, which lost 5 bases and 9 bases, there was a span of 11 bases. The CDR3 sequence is CASSTAKGSPLHF. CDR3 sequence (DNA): TGTGCCAGCAGTACCGCTAAGGGTTCACCCCTCCACTTT.

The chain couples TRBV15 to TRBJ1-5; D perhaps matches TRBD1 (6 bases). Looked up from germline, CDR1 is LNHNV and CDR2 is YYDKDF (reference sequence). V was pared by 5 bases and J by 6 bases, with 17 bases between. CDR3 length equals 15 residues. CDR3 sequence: CATSGSTGLLQPQHF. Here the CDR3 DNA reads TGTGCCACCAGCGGTTCTACAGGGTTGCTTCAGCCCCAGCATTTT.

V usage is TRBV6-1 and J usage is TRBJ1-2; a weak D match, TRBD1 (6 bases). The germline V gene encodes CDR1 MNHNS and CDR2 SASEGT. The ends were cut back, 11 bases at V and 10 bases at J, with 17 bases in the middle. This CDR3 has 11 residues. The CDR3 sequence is CAGGAGLNYTF. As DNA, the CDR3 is TGTGCCGGGGGGGCAGGGCTAAACTACACCTTC.